This T cell receptor (beta chain) derives from a study of blood T cell repertoires in COVID-19. Study summary: The samples span acute and convalescent COVID-19 from the United States, Italy and Spain. Nucleic acid was either cDNA or gDNA, and it came from T cells, B-cell-depleted T cells, or PBMCs.

This clone is a singleton in its sample. Produced via immunoSEQ multiplex PCR; TCRdb's table is partial and in-frame only. The sample lists around 370,000 clones, 70% to 90% occurring once. Participant ages covered roughly 18 to 90 years across about two dozen US areas. Donors were grouped by their self-reported clinical history. The germline CDR1 and CDR2 sequences are SGHTA and FQGNSA. The CDR3 is 14 residues long. Trimming cost V 5 bases and J 4 bases; bases outside gene matches: 4. The chain employs TRBV7-2 and TRBJ1-2; 10 positions match TRBD1. The TCR was taken from a woman aged 18-30 years who had recovered from COVID-19. Sequencing was done on a sample of PBMCs or T cells enriched from blood (not recorded which). CDR3 DNA sequence: TGTGCCAGCAGCCAGGGGACAGGGGTCTATGGCTACACCTTC. This gives the protein CASSQGTGVYGYTF.